The next 22 T cell receptor beta chains were all read from a single sample in a study of control samples from healthy donors and cancer patients. Some clones are missing from TCRdb's copy, which holds only in-frame ones; the method was immunoSEQ multiplex PCR. The sample includes approximately 170,000 clones, 92% of them seen just once. The sequencing input was blood. These receptors came from a woman aged 25 to 45 in good health.

The rearrangement uses TRBV6-1 and TRBJ1-1; 7 bases fit TRBD1. Germline loops: CDR1 MNHNS, CDR2 SASEGT. The length of the CDR3 is 18 residues. V lost 4 bases, J lost 0 bases, and 14 bases stayed unmatched. In DNA, the CDR3 is TGTGCCAGCAGTGGGCCAGGGGGGACACAGGGGTTGAACACTGAAGCTTTCTTT. It encodes CASSGPGGTQGLNTEAFF.

This clone was found once. This chain uses TRBV3-1 (or the pseudogene TRBV3-2) with TRBJ2-1; 13 nucleotides agree with TRBD2. The CDR3 contains 17 residues. The trim removed 1 base at V and 9 bases at J, leaving 9 bases unmatched. Germline CDR1 LGHDT, CDR2 YNNKEL (reference sequence). The CDR3 DNA follows: TGTGCCAGCAGCCAAGTTCTACGGACTAGCGGGAGTAGTGAGCAGTTCTTC. It is translated as CASSQVLRTSGSSEQFF.

The chain links TRBV30 to TRBJ1-3; 7 nucleotides line up with TRBD1. Trimming took 5 bases from V and 0 from J; bases not matched to a gene: 7. Germline V gene lookup returns CDR1 GTSNPN and CDR2 SVGIG (reference sequence). The CDR3 loop spans 15 amino acids. The CDR3 region has the DNA TGTGCCTGGGCCCGGGACAGACTCTCTGGAAACACCATATATTTT. It codes for CAWARDRLSGNTIYF.

This clone occurred once. V and J are TRBV5-1 and TRBJ2-7, with 7 bases identical to TRBD2. The length of the CDR3 is 15 residues. V lost 4 bases, J lost 5 bases, and 12 bases stayed unmatched. Looked up from germline, CDR1 is SGHRS and CDR2 is YFSETQ. CDR3 sequence reads: CASSGSGTIGNEQYF. The CDR3 region has the DNA TGCGCCAGCAGCGGTTCGGGGACTATAGGGAACGAGCAGTACTTC.

The chain uses TRBV9 and TRBJ2-2; D unresolved. The CDR3 spans 12 residues. With 0 bases removed from V and 6 bases from J, the gap between germline ends came to 3 bases. Per germline, CDR1 SGDLS and CDR2 YYNGEE. The DNA for the CDR3 is TGTGCCAGCAGCGTAGGTTCCGGGGAGCTGTTTTTT. Translation gives CASSVGSGELFF.

The chain carries TRBV4-2 and TRBJ2-1, with 8 bases fitting TRBD1. With 4 bases clipped from V and 9 bases from J, the junction kept 8 bases outside the gene matches. Germline CDR1 reads LGHNA; CDR2 reads YNFKEQ. The CDR3 length is 14 residues. The CDR3 protein is CASSPETGTGEQFF. CDR3 nucleotides: TGTGCCAGCAGCCCCGAGACAGGGACAGGTGAGCAGTTCTTC.

This chain uses TRBV24-1 with TRBJ1-2, with a tentative D call TRBD1 (6 bases). The CDR3 contains 16 residues. Between the trimmed V and J ends, which lost 4 bases and 7 bases, there was a span of 21 bases. Germline loops: CDR1 KGHDR, CDR2 SFDVKD. This CDR3 is CATSDPGTGKGGGYTF. DNA of the CDR3: TGTGCCACCAGTGACCCCGGCACAGGGAAAGGGGGTGGCTACACCTTC.

The chain carries TRBV24-1 and TRBJ1-6; D is perhaps TRBD1 (5 bases). CDR3 length: 16 amino acids. CDR1 and CDR2 from the germline V gene are KGHDR and SFDVKD. The V and J ends lost 2 bases and 8 bases respectively, with 15 bases between them. The CDR3, as DNA: TGTGCCACCAGTGATTCAAGGTTAGGAGGGGATTCACCCCTCCACTTT. Its translation: CATSDSRLGGDSPLHF.

CDR3 residues: CANSAGGYTF. CDR3 in DNA: TGTGCCAACTCTGCCGGTGGCTACACCTTC. The chain links TRBV27 to TRBJ1-2; D is ambiguous. Germline CDR1 is MNHEY and CDR2 is SMNVEV (reference sequence). The CDR3 totals 10 residues. V shed 10 bases and J shed 7 bases, with 10 bases lying between them.

Only one count was recorded for this clone. This sequence joins TRBV27 and TRBJ2-5, with 9 bases lining up with TRBD2. This CDR3 is 15 amino acids long. Germline V CDR1 and CDR2: MNHEY, SMNVEV (reference sequence). Unmatched junction bases numbered 9, after V lost 5 bases and J lost 5 bases. This chain's CDR3 is CASSPGLARMETQYF. In DNA, the CDR3 is TGTGCCAGCAGTCCGGGACTAGCTCGAATGGAGACCCAGTACTTC.

V and J are TRBV28 and TRBJ2-2; 11 bases are shared with TRBD2. Germline CDR1 is MDHEN and CDR2 is SYDVKM. Trimming removed 5 bases from V and 5 bases from J; junction bases left unmatched: 1. The CDR3 consists of 14 residues. The CDR3 DNA follows: TGTGCCAGCAGTATAGCGGGAGGGACCGGGGAGCTGTTTTTT. Protein product: CASSIAGGTGELFF.

This chain joins TRBV7-2 and TRBJ1-2; D may be TRBD1 (5 bases). Germline V gives CDR1 SGHTA, CDR2 FQGNSA. The ends were cut back, 5 bases at V and 10 bases at J, with 17 bases in the middle. This CDR3 comprises 13 residues. CDR3 sequence (DNA): TGTGCCAGCAGCACCCCTTACAGGACCCACTACACCTTC. Translated: CASSTPYRTHYTF.

The rearrangement links TRBV19 to TRBJ1-2; D possibly corresponds to TRBD1 (6 bases). The CDR3 has 17 amino acids. The V gene's germline CDR1 is LNHDA and CDR2 SQIVND (reference sequence). Trimming took off 5 bases at V and 1 base at J, with 20 bases between the two ends. CDR3 nucleotides: TGTGCCAGTAGTCACCGGGACACCTTGCTACTTAACTATGGCTACACCTTC. Protein sequence: CASSHRDTLLLNYGYTF.

The chain recombines TRBV28 with TRBJ2-7; no clear D gene. Trimming removed 6 bases from V and 2 bases from J, with 17 bases in between. CDR1 is MDHEN and CDR2 is SYDVKM in the germline V gene. The CDR3 loop spans 15 amino acids. CDR3 residues: CASRRGRFFAYEQYF. In DNA form, the CDR3 reads TGTGCCAGCAGGAGAGGCAGGTTTTTCGCCTACGAGCAGTACTTC.

In this sample, this clone turned up a few times. The chain recombines TRBV7-8 with TRBJ2-5; 7 nucleotides match TRBD1. J was trimmed by 6 bases and V by 5 bases; bases with no gene match: 6. The CDR3 length is 13 residues. Germline loops: CDR1 SGHVS, CDR2 FQNEAQ. CDR3 residues: CASSDRTGQTQYF. In DNA, the CDR3 is TGTGCCAGCAGCGACCGGACAGGACAGACCCAGTACTTC.

The chain is built from TRBV7-9 and TRBJ2-3, with a possible D match to TRBD1 (5 bases). The CDR3 is made up of 13 amino acids. V lost 8 bases to trimming and J lost 0 bases, with 9 bases between them. The germline CDR1 and CDR2 sequences are SEHNR and FQNEAQ (reference sequence). As DNA, the CDR3 is TGTGCCAGCTCGACAGCTAGCACAGATACGCAGTATTTT. Translating it yields CASSTASTDTQYF.

The V and J genes are TRBV5-1 and TRBJ2-7; no reliable D call. This CDR3 region has 16 residues. CDR1 is SGHRS and CDR2 is YFSETQ in the germline V gene. Trimming took 3 bases from V and 3 from J, leaving 19 bases between them. CDR3 bases: TGCGCCAGCAGCTGGGATCAATTCTCGAAAAACTACGAGCAGTACTTC. Encoded protein: CASSWDQFSKNYEQYF. Together with reference TRBV5-1 and TRBJ2-7, the CDR3 gives the full variable domain: KAGVTQTPRYLIKTRGQQVTLSCSPISGHRSVSWYQQTPGQGLQFLFEYFSETQRNKGNFPGRFSGRQFSNSRSEMNVSTLELGDSALYLCASSWDQFSKNYEQYFGPGTRLTVT.

This clone was detected only once. The V gene is TRBV27, the J gene TRBJ1-5; D is ambiguous. Between the trimmed V and J ends, which lost 6 bases and 4 bases, there was a span of 13 bases. Germline values: CDR1 MNHEY, CDR2 SMNVEV (reference sequence). CDR3 size: 14 residues. The CDR3 DNA reads TGTGCCAGCAGCCCCTTGGGGTTTAATCAGCCCCAGCATTTT. It codes for CASSPLGFNQPQHF.

The chain joins TRBV18 to TRBJ1-2; tentatively, D is TRBD1 (5 bases). Per germline, CDR1 KGHSH and CDR2 LQKENI. V dropped 4 bases and J dropped 4 bases, with 10 bases sitting between them. The CDR3 sequence is 13 residues long. The CDR3 here is CASSQQELYGYTF. The CDR3 DNA sequence: TGTGCCAGCTCACAACAGGAGCTCTATGGCTACACCTTC.

Details on this clone: One end of the junction is discordant with germline, which a read error may explain. V gene TRBV12-3 or TRBV12-4 combines with J gene TRBJ2-5, with D possibly being TRBD1 or TRBD2 (5 bases each). The length of the CDR3 is 12 residues. The CDR3 DNA follows: TGTGCCAGCAGTTTTGCCGGGACGGAGAGTAACTTC. Its translation: CASSFAGTESNF.

This rearrangement joins TRBV3-1 (or the pseudogene TRBV3-2) to TRBJ2-7; D might be TRBD2 (6 bases). CDR3 length: 16 amino acids. The germline CDR1 and CDR2 sequences are LGHDT and YNNKEL (reference sequence). V lost 3 bases and J 0 bases, leaving 15 bases between the germline ends. The CDR3 region has the DNA TGTGCCAGCAGCCATCGAGAGTACGGGAGCTCCTACGAGCAGTACTTC. It is translated as CASSHREYGSSYEQYF.

The chain employs TRBV15 and TRBJ2-2, with D uncertain. V lost 5 bases and J lost 6, with 10 bases in between. The CDR3 extends over 13 amino acids. Germline lookup yields CDR1 LNHNV and CDR2 YYDKDF (reference sequence). In DNA, the CDR3 is TGTGCCACCAGCGAGAGGATCGCCGGGGAGCTGTTTTTT. Protein: CATSERIAGELFF.